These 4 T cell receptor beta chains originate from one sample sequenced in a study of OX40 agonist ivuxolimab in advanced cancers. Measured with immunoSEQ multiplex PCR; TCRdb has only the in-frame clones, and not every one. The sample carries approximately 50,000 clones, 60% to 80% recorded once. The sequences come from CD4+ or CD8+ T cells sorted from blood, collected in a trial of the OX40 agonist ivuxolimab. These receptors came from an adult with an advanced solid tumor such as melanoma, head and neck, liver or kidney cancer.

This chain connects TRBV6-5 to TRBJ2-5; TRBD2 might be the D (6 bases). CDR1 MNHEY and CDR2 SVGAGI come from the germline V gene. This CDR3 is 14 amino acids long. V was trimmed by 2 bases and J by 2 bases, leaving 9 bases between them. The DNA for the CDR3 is TGTGCCAGCAGTTACCCCGGGGGACAAGAGACCCAGTACTTC. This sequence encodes CASSYPGGQETQYF.

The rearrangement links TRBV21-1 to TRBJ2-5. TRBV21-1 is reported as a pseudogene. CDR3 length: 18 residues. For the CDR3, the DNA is TGTGCCAGCAGCAAAGATCTTCGGCAGGGGAGGCACCAAGAGACCCAGTACTTC. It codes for CASSKDLRQGRHQETQYF.

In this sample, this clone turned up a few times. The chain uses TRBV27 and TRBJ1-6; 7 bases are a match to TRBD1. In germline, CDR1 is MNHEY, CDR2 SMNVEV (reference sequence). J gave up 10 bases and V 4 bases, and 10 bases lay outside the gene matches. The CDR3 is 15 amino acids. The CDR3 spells CASSSPGQGGSPLHF. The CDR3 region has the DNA TGTGCCAGCAGTTCCCCTGGCCAGGGGGGATCACCCCTCCACTTT.

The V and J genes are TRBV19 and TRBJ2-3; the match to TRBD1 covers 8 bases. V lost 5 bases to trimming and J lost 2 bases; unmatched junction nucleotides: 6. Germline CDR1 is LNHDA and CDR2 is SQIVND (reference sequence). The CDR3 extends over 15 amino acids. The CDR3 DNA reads TGTGCCAGTAGTCGGACAGGGAAAAACACAGATACGCAGTATTTT. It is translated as CASSRTGKNTDTQYF.